One and the same sample provided the 15 T cell receptor beta chains below, sequenced in a study of CD8 T cells in ankylosing spondylitis. Study results and caveats: For ankylosing spondylitis blood, a TCR beta motif of roughly 8 highly homologous variants appeared characteristic.

TCRdb fed the 5' RACE reads into MiXCR, producing one record per CDR3 protein. The sample has about 750,000 distinct CDR3 sequences, around 19% seen once; the top ten hold under 20%. The antigens for these receptors are not known. Sequenced material: blood, either unsorted or a sorted T cell fraction (not recorded which). The receptor source for this set is a male donor with ankylosing spondylitis.

In this sample, this clonotype turned up many times. The chain links TRBV20-1 to TRBJ1-3; unclear D gene. V was shortened by 4 bases and J by 8 bases, with 12 bases between the two germline ends. This CDR3 spans 12 amino acids. CDR1 and CDR2 from the germline V gene are DFQATT and SNEGSKA (reference sequence). CDR3 residues: CSANPLGYTIYF. CDR3 DNA sequence: TGCAGTGCTAACCCCCTGGGATACACCATATATTTT.

A few counts support this clonotype. The V gene is TRBV12-3 or TRBV12-4, the J gene TRBJ2-3; 12 positions match TRBD2. The CDR3 extends over 17 amino acids. V was clipped by 5 bases and J by 1 base; unmatched bases: 7. The CDR3: CASSPRLAGVGTDTQYF. CDR3 nucleotide sequence: TGTGCCAGCAGTCCCCGACTAGCGGGAGTGGGCACAGATACGCAGTATTTT.

Remarks on this clonotype: A junction end diverges from the germline sequence, so it may reflect a read error. The rearrangement links TRBV12-3 or TRBV12-4 to TRBJ1-1; unclear D gene. The CDR3 is made up of 14 amino acids. The CDR3 nucleotides are TGTGCCAGCAGTTTAACAGAGTTAAACACTGGAGCTTTCTTT. Its translation is CASSLTELNTGAFF.

This chain uses TRBV20-1 with TRBJ1-2, with D possibly matching TRBD1 (6 bases). Per germline, CDR1 DFQATT and CDR2 SNEGSKA (reference sequence). V was trimmed by 3 bases and J by 7 bases, leaving 12 bases between them. The CDR3 contains 12 residues. The CDR3: CSASVQGVGYTF. The CDR3 coding sequence is TGCAGTGCTAGTGTACAGGGAGTTGGCTACACCTTC.

This clonotype showed up many times. The chain has TRBV12-3 or TRBV12-4 and TRBJ1-2, with TRBD1 matching 8 bases. The CDR3 covers 13 residues. The ends lost 8 bases at V and 8 bases at J; junction bases unmatched: 10. The CDR3 is CASGLLQGAGYTF. Written as DNA, the CDR3 is TGTGCCAGCGGTCTACTTCAGGGGGCCGGCTACACCTTC.

The chain couples TRBV7-2 to TRBJ2-7; D not resolved. The germline V gene encodes CDR1 SGHTA and CDR2 FQGNSA. Between the trimmed V and J ends, which lost 1 base and 5 bases, there was a span of 9 bases. The CDR3 contains 13 residues. The CDR3 DNA is TGTGCCAGCAGCTTAGAGGGCCCGCACGAGCAGTACTTC. Residues: CASSLEGPHEQYF.

The V call is TRBV12-3 or TRBV12-4, the J call TRBJ2-3, with 15 positions matching TRBD2. The length of the CDR3 is 16 residues. The V gene end was trimmed by 5 bases and the J gene end by 5 bases; junction bases not matched to a gene: 5. DNA for the CDR3: TGTGCCAGCAGTCAAGGACTAGCGGGAGGGTTAGATACGCAGTATTTT. Protein sequence: CASSQGLAGGLDTQYF.

There are a few counts of this clonotype. V and J are TRBV19 and TRBJ1-5; maybe TRBD1 (6 bases). Germline CDR1 and CDR2: LNHDA and SQIVND (reference sequence). V lost 4 bases and J lost 4, with 11 bases in between. The CDR3 covers 14 residues. The CDR3 loop reads CASSTSTGNQPQHF. The CDR3 nucleotides are TGTGCCAGTAGTACGAGTACAGGGAATCAGCCCCAGCATTTT.

The chain uses TRBV5-1 and TRBJ2-3, with a possible D match to TRBD1 (6 bases). This CDR3 comprises 14 residues. Germline loops: CDR1 SGHRS, CDR2 YFSETQ. Between the trimmed V and J ends, which lost 4 bases and 4 bases, there was a span of 13 bases. The CDR3 coding sequence is TGCGCCAGCAGCGGGACACGCGGCCCAGATACGCAGTATTTT. Protein: CASSGTRGPDTQYF.

The chain links TRBV7-2 to TRBJ2-1; D possibly corresponds to TRBD2 (5 bases). The germline CDR1 and CDR2 sequences are SGHTA and FQGNSA. The ends were cut back, 10 bases at V and 0 bases at J, with 16 bases in the middle. This CDR3 is 15 amino acids long. The CDR3 loop is CATRRGSSSYNEQFF. The DNA of the CDR3 is TGTGCCACCAGGCGAGGGTCAAGCTCCTACAATGAGCAGTTCTTC.

This chain joins TRBV29-1 and TRBJ2-3; 8 bases fit TRBD1. Germline V gene sequence: CDR1 SQVTM, CDR2 ANQGSEA. Trimming removed 1 base from V and 4 bases from J; junction bases left unmatched: 4. The length of the CDR3 is 14 residues. The CDR3 reads CSVEGGDRSDTQYF. In DNA, the CDR3 is TGCAGCGTTGAAGGGGGGGACAGGTCAGATACGCAGTATTTT.

This clonotype was detected only a few times. J is TRBJ2-1 and V is TRBV5-1, with 12 positions matching TRBD2. CDR3 size: 17 residues. V lost 0 bases, J lost 6 bases, and 7 bases stayed unmatched. The germline CDR1 and CDR2 sequences are SGHRS and YFSETQ. CDR3 nucleotide sequence: TGCGCCAGCAGCTTGGAGGCTAGCGGGAGGGCGGTCAATGAGCAGTTCTTC. It is translated as CASSLEASGRAVNEQFF.

The chain recombines TRBV7-2 with TRBJ1-1, with D tentatively TRBD1 (5 bases). Germline CDR1 and CDR2: SGHTA and FQGNSA. V lost 5 bases to trimming and J lost 3 bases, with 13 bases between them. This CDR3 contains 14 residues. The CDR3 coding sequence is TGTGCCAGCAGCACCCCGGGGGGTTACACTGAAGCTTTCTTT. It encodes CASSTPGGYTEAFF.

There are a few counts of this clonotype. J is TRBJ1-1 and V is TRBV9; 7 bases are a match to TRBD1. CDR3 length: 14 residues. Germline loops: CDR1 SGDLS, CDR2 YYNGEE. V shed 0 bases, J shed 6 bases, and the junction held 5 bases outside the gene matches. The CDR3, as DNA: TGTGCCAGCAGCGTAGGACAGGGAGTGTCTGAAGCTTTCTTT. It specifies CASSVGQGVSEAFF.

This clonotype has just a few counts. The gene calls are TRBV9 and TRBJ2-7, with 9 bases matching TRBD1. Germline V gene sequence: CDR1 SGDLS, CDR2 YYNGEE. The CDR3 spans 16 residues. J lost 4 bases, V lost 2 bases, and 10 bases had no gene match. The CDR3: CASSVRAGQGLYEQYF. The CDR3 coding sequence is TGTGCCAGCAGCGTTCGGGCGGGACAGGGCCTATACGAGCAGTACTTC.